What follows are 5 T cell receptor beta chains derived from one specimen sequenced in a study of CD8 T cells in ankylosing spondylitis. The study's findings and limits: A motif in TCR beta, a set of roughly eight highly homologous variants, appeared characteristic of ankylosing spondylitis blood.

TCRdb reanalysed the 5' RACE reads using MiXCR and keeps one entry per CDR3 protein. The sample includes fewer than 400,000 distinct CDR3 sequences, 8% of them seen just once. Antigens of these TCRs are unknown. Sequenced input: blood, either unsorted or a sorted T cell fraction (not recorded which). Receptors originate from a male donor with ankylosing spondylitis.

This clonotype was observed a handful of times. The chain recombines TRBV29-1 with TRBJ1-2, with TRBD1 matching 8 bases. CDR3 length equals 15 residues. With 2 bases clipped from V and 4 bases from J, the junction kept 9 bases outside the gene matches. Germline V CDR1 and CDR2: SQVTM, ANQGSEA. This CDR3 is CSVETGGGVPYGYTF. CDR3 in DNA: TGCAGCGTTGAAACAGGGGGGGGAGTCCCCTATGGCTACACCTTC. Complete variable domain (other parts from reference TRBV29-1 and TRBJ1-2): SAVISQKPSRDICQRGTSLTIQCQVDSQVTMMFWYRQQPGQSLTLIATANQGSEATYESGFVIDKFPISRPNLTFSTLTVSNMSPEDSSIYLCSVETGGGVPYGYTFGSGTRLTVV.

V gene TRBV27 combines with J gene TRBJ2-3; a possible D gene is TRBD2 (5 bases). The CDR3 consists of 13 residues. The germline V and J ends were trimmed by 6 bases and 11 bases, with 18 bases remaining between them. Germline-derived CDR1 and CDR2 are MNHEY and SMNVEV (reference sequence). This CDR3 is CASSPRRTGWQYF. CDR3 sequence (DNA): TGTGCCAGCAGCCCCCGGAGGACGGGCTGGCAGTATTTT.

The rearrangement joins TRBV5-1 to TRBJ2-2; D unresolved. Trimming pared 4 bases from V and 4 bases from J, leaving 8 bases between. This CDR3 has 13 residues. Germline loops: CDR1 SGHRS, CDR2 YFSETQ. Here the CDR3 reads CASSPSPTGELFF. The CDR3 DNA is TGCGCCAGCAGCCCCAGCCCCACCGGGGAGCTGTTTTTT.

The chain's CDR3 is CASSPWEGRDNEQFF. The CDR3 DNA is TGTGCCAGCAGCCCGTGGGAGGGCCGGGACAATGAGCAGTTCTTC. The rearrangement links TRBV4-2 to TRBJ2-1; TRBD2 matches 7 bases. The CDR3 extends over 15 amino acids. The V segment lost 4 bases and the J segment 5 bases; nucleotides outside the gene matches: 8. Per the germline V gene, CDR1 is LGHNA and CDR2 is YNFKEQ.

Only a few counts were recorded for this clonotype. The gene calls are TRBV5-6 and TRBJ2-1; TRBD2 matches 11 bases. The CDR3 extends over 15 amino acids. Per germline, CDR1 SGHDT and CDR2 YYEEEE. The ends lost 2 bases at V and 9 bases at J; junction bases unmatched: 7. The CDR3 nucleotides are TGTGCCAGCAGCTTTACCGGGACTAGCGGAGTTGAGCAGTTCTTC. Protein product: CASSFTGTSGVEQFF.